This TCR beta chain came from a study of CD8+ T cells in alopecia areata. Study-wide results and caveats: Sharing of TCR sequences between patients (possibly for HLA-related reasons) was less clear than in mice. Lesional tissue from the scalp (especially in alopecia totalis/universalis) showed higher clonality than normal scalp.

TCR sequencing used cDNA made by reverse transcription of extracted RNA. Produced via immunoSEQ multiplex PCR; TCRdb's table is partial and in-frame only. Of under 150,000 clones listed, about two thirds were seen once; the top ten hold about 38%. Of note for this clone: Its antigen is unidentified.

This CDR3 region has 15 residues. V was pared by 3 bases and J by 5 bases, with 10 bases of the junction left unmatched. Germline lookup yields CDR1 GTSNPN and CDR2 SVGIG (reference sequence). The clonotype originates from a human donor in good health. This rearrangement joins TRBV30 to TRBJ1-5; 7 bases fit TRBD1. The sample comprised CD8+ T cells sorted from blood. CDR3 region: CAWSPATGSHQPQHF. The CDR3 region has the DNA TGTGCCTGGAGCCCTGCGACAGGGTCGCATCAGCCCCAGCATTTT.